This T cell receptor (beta chain) comes out of a study of T cell repertoires in cytomegalovirus infection. The overall study: Recently identified HLA-C-restricted CMV epitopes were among the peptides used. It can be stated that public TCR beta signatures indicated CMV infection as well as a matching HLA type.

About this clonotype itself: Its antigen is not identified.

General observations from the study: There were carriers of CMV plus the relevant HLA, and cumulative public TCR beta family frequency identified them. What dominated the ex vivo response were HLA-C-restricted CMV-specific TCR beta clonotypes.

Trimming pared 6 bases from V and 3 bases from J, leaving 11 bases between. The germline V gene encodes CDR1 SGHVS and CDR2 FQNEAQ. This CDR3 region has 13 residues. TCRdb independently ran MiXCR on the reads; one entry per CDR3 protein. This sample has about 78,000 distinct CDR3 sequences, with roughly 40% found just once. This TCR was sampled from a human donor in good health (CMV status not recorded). Some clones in this sample may be carry-over from other donors' samples. This sequence joins TRBV7-8 and TRBJ1-1; tentatively, D is TRBD1 (5 bases). The input for sequencing was CD8+ T cells from cultured PBMCs, taken from culture after CMV antigen stimulation. For the CDR3, the DNA is TGTGCCAGCAGAATGGGGGGGGACACTGAAGCTTTCTTT. It specifies CASRMGGDTEAFF.